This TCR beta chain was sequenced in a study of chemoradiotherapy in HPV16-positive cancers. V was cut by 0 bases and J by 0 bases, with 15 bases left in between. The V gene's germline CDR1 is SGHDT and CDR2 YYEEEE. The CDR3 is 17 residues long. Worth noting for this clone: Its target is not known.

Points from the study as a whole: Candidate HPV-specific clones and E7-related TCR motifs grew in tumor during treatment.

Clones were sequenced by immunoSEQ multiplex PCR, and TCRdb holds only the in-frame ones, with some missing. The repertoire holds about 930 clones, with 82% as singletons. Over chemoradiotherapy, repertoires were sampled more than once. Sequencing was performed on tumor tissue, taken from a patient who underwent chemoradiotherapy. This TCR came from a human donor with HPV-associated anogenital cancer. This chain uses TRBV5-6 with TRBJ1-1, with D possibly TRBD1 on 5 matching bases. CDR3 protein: CASSLAEGLLMNTEAFF. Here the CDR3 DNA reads TGTGCCAGCAGCTTGGCAGAGGGACTCCTCATGAACACTGAAGCTTTCTTT.